This note documents a single T cell receptor (beta chain) sequence. The data stem from a study of T cells after posttransplantation cyclophosphamide. Busulfan-fludarabine conditioning, marrow transplant, and cyclophosphamide on days +3 and +4 were administered. Trimming stripped 3 bases from V and 0 bases from J, with 12 bases between. Germline V gene data show CDR1 as KGHSH and CDR2 as LQKENI. This CDR3 is built from 15 residues. Sequencing used immunoSEQ multiplex PCR; TCRdb keeps in-frame clones, though not all of them. The sample yields about 7,800 clones, about 84% seen once. The source material was PBMCs, sampled after allogeneic stem cell transplant with posttransplant cyclophosphamide. This chain links TRBV18 with TRBJ2-7, with D hard to call. This TCR came from a female patient in her forties or fifties who received an allogeneic stem cell transplant from an unrelated donor, was CMV-positive, and had no GVHD. Certain T cells may be donor cells from the graft. Here the CDR3 DNA reads TGTGCCAGCTCACCCTCGAGATTGAACTCCTACGAGCAGTACTTC. This translates into CASSPSRLNSYEQYF.